One sample yielded the 17 T cell receptor beta chains listed below, sequenced in a study of cytomegalovirus exposure and HLA in healthy donors (dated by TCRdb to between 2016 and 2019). Receptors were amplified or captured by the immunoSEQ multiplex PCR assay. For the multiplex PCR, a mixture combining 60 forward primers for TCR Vbeta segments and 13 reverse primers for TCR Jbeta segments was used. TCRdb obtained this table from immuneACCESS and retained in-frame rearrangements with V and J assigned. These tables miss some clones; where compared with another copy, unresolved V genes account for less than half of the shortfall, and the remainder is unexplained. The sample table records fewer than 120,000 clones; around 79% of these occur just once. In total, the top ten clones hold around 1.3% of the sample. Sample: PBMCs. These TCRs come from a woman aged 25 to 39 in good health and CMV-seronegative.

The V gene is TRBV4-3, the J gene TRBJ1-1; D call uncertain. The V gene's germline CDR1 is LGHNA and CDR2 YSLEER. This CDR3 region has 16 residues. V lost 0 bases to trimming and J lost 0 bases, with 11 bases between them. The CDR3 DNA is TGCGCCAGCAGCCAAGACTTGGAGTTTTTGAACACTGAAGCTTTCTTT. It encodes CASSQDLEFLNTEAFF.

This chain links TRBV4-3 with TRBJ2-3, with 14 bases aligning to TRBD2. The germline V gene encodes CDR1 LGHNA and CDR2 YSLEER. The ends lost 0 bases at V and 4 bases at J; junction bases unmatched: 6. The CDR3 spans 18 residues. The CDR3 sequence: CASSQDYLGLAGADTQYF. The CDR3 region has the DNA TGCGCCAGCAGCCAAGATTATCTGGGACTAGCGGGAGCAGATACGCAGTATTTT.

The rearrangement uses TRBV6-5 and TRBJ2-7, with D possibly TRBD2 on 5 matching bases. Trimming shortened V by 4 bases and J by 4 bases, and 11 bases separated the two germline ends. Germline lookup yields CDR1 MNHEY and CDR2 SVGAGI. CDR3 length: 13 residues. The CDR3 sequence: CASSLLRGYEQYF. The CDR3 DNA reads as TGTGCCAGCAGTTTACTCCGGGGTTACGAGCAGTACTTC.

This chain connects TRBV5-1 to TRBJ1-1; a weak D match, TRBD1 (6 bases). Germline-derived CDR1 and CDR2 are SGHRS and YFSETQ. The CDR3 consists of 14 residues. Deletions cut 4 bases from V and 2 bases from J, with 12 bases between. In DNA form, the CDR3 reads TGCGCCAGCAGCCGCGGGGGCGTTAACACTGAAGCTTTCTTT. Protein sequence: CASSRGGVNTEAFF.

This chain connects TRBV7-6 to TRBJ1-1, with 8 bases identical to TRBD1. CDR3 length: 11 amino acids. V gave up 5 bases and J gave up 11 bases; unmatched junction bases: 4. Per the germline V gene, CDR1 is SGHVS and CDR2 is FNYEAQ. The CDR3 loop is CASSEGQAAFF. DNA for the CDR3: TGTGCCAGCAGCGAGGGACAGGCGGCTTTCTTT.

This chain connects TRBV28 to TRBJ1-2; D is uncertain. The CDR3 has 12 residues. The V and J ends lost 10 bases and 8 bases respectively, with 17 bases between them. CDR1 MDHEN and CDR2 SYDVKM come from the germline V gene. The CDR3: CATRSSPEGYTF. CDR3 in DNA: TGTGCCACCCGTTCTAGTCCGGAGGGCTACACCTTC.

This clone was counted once. The gene calls are TRBV4-1 and TRBJ2-5, with D maybe TRBD2 (6 bases). The CDR3 loop spans 18 amino acids. The V gene's germline CDR1 is MGHRA and CDR2 YSYEKL. V was cut by 0 bases and J by 1 base, with 18 bases left in between. The CDR3 loop reads CASSQETGGTSFQETQYF. Written as DNA, the CDR3 is TGCGCCAGCAGCCAAGAAACCGGGGGAACCAGCTTCCAAGAGACCCAGTACTTC.

The chain links TRBV7-8 to TRBJ1-1; 8 bases line up with TRBD1. The CDR3 extends over 17 amino acids. Germline CDR1 is SGHVS and CDR2 is FQNEAQ. V was clipped by 1 base and J by 1 base; unmatched bases: 8. The CDR3 DNA reads as TGTGCCAGCAGCTTAGTGGGGACAGGCCTGAAGAACACTGAAGCTTTCTTT. Its translation is CASSLVGTGLKNTEAFF.

V usage is TRBV7-9 and J usage is TRBJ2-7, with D possibly being TRBD2 (5 bases). Per germline, CDR1 SEHNR and CDR2 FQNEAQ (reference sequence). The V end lost 3 bases, the J end lost 2 bases, and 14 bases lay between the germline ends. The CDR3 length is 15 residues. The CDR3 protein is CASSFYGESPYEQYF. CDR3 coding DNA: TGTGCCAGCAGCTTCTACGGGGAAAGTCCCTACGAGCAGTACTTC.

This clone came up a few times. The J gene is TRBJ2-5, the V gene TRBV15; 8 bases fit TRBD2. From germline, CDR1 is LNHNV and CDR2 YYDKDF (reference sequence). The CDR3 length is 16 residues. The ends lost 3 bases at V and 1 base at J; junction bases unmatched: 7. The CDR3 DNA sequence: TGTGCCACCAGCAGGTCCGGTAGCGGGGCCCAAGAGACCCAGTACTTC. Its translation is CATSRSGSGAQETQYF.

The rearrangement links TRBV7-2 to TRBJ1-6; D gene unclear. Per germline, CDR1 SGHTA and CDR2 FQGNSA. V was trimmed by 0 bases and J by 10 bases, leaving 13 bases between them. The CDR3 is 15 amino acids. CDR3 nucleotides: TGTGCCAGCAGCTTAGCGGGCCAGCTAGCATCACCCCTCCACTTT. Its protein is CASSLAGQLASPLHF.

The rearrangement links TRBV9 to TRBJ2-3; 12 nucleotides line up with TRBD2. V gave up 3 bases and J gave up 0 bases; unmatched junction bases: 11. The CDR3 has 19 residues. CDR1 and CDR2 (germline): SGDLS, YYNGEE. The CDR3 DNA reads as TGTGCCAGCAGCGCCTCGCCGGGACTAGCGGGTCCTAGCACAGATACGCAGTATTTT. Protein sequence: CASSASPGLAGPSTDTQYF.

The count of this clone is one. The chain employs TRBV7-9 and TRBJ1-1, with 7 bases matching TRBD1. The CDR3 runs to 14 residues. The trim removed 6 bases at V and 1 base at J, leaving 5 bases unmatched. In germline, CDR1 is SEHNR, CDR2 FQNEAQ (reference sequence). The CDR3: CASRAGTANTEAFF. CDR3 DNA: TGTGCCAGCAGGGCCGGGACAGCGAACACTGAAGCTTTCTTT.

This clone was seen only once. This sequence joins TRBV7-9 and TRBJ2-1; the match to TRBD2 covers 14 bases. The length of the CDR3 is 16 residues. The germline V gene has CDR1 SEHNR and CDR2 FQNEAQ (reference sequence). V dropped 4 bases and J dropped 7; count of bases not matched to a gene: 6. Here the CDR3 DNA reads TGTGCCAGCAGCTCCAGACTAGCGGGAGGGCCGAATGAGCAGTTCTTC. Its protein product is CASSSRLAGGPNEQFF. Variable domain in full (rest from reference TRBV7-9 and TRBJ2-1): DTGVSQNPRHKITKRGQNVTFRCDPISEHNRLYWYRQTLGQGPEFLTYFQNEAQLEKSRLLSDRFSAERPKGSFSTLEIQRTEQGDSAMYLCASSSRLAGGPNEQFFGPGTRLTVL.

This chain joins TRBV19 and TRBJ2-7; 8 nucleotides line up with TRBD2. The germline V gene encodes CDR1 LNHDA and CDR2 SQIVND (reference sequence). Losses at the gene ends were 5 bases for V and 2 bases for J; bases not matched to a gene: 5. This CDR3 is built from 14 residues. The CDR3 DNA reads as TGTGCCAGTAGTCCCCAACTAGCGGCCTACGAGCAGTACTTC. Protein product: CASSPQLAAYEQYF.

The chain combines TRBV30 with TRBJ2-3; D gene ambiguous. This CDR3 contains 12 residues. Trimming removed 2 bases from V and 2 bases from J, with 5 bases in between. Germline V gene lookup returns CDR1 GTSNPN and CDR2 SVGIG (reference sequence). CDR3 bases: TGTGCCTGGAGTATCTCCACAGATACGCAGTATTTT. Translating gives CAWSISTDTQYF.

The rearrangement uses TRBV30 and TRBJ2-5, with D possibly matching TRBD2 (7 bases). This CDR3 is built from 13 residues. CDR1 GTSNPN and CDR2 SVGIG come from the germline V gene (reference sequence). Trimming shortened V by 7 bases and J by 5 bases, and 17 bases separated the two germline ends. CDR3 sequence reads: CAYGEGGVETQYF. CDR3 in DNA: TGTGCCTACGGGGAAGGGGGGGTTGAGACCCAGTACTTC.